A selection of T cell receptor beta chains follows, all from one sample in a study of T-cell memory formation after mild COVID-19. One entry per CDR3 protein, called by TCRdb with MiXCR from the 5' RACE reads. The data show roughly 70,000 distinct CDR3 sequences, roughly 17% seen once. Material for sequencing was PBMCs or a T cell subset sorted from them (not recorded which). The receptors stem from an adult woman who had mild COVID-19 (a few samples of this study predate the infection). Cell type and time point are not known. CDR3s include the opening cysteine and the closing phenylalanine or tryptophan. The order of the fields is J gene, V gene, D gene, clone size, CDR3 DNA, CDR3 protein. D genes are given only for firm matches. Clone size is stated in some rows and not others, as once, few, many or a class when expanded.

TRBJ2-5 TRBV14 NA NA TGTGCCAGCAGCCAGGGTTTCGGAGAGACCCAGTACTTC CASSQGFGETQYF
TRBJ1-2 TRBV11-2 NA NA TGTGCCAGCAGCTCCGCAGGGGCCTTGAACTATGGCTACACCTTC CASSSAGALNYGYTF
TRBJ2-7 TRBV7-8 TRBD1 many TGTGCCAGCAGCTTAGCGGGGACAGGGCGCTACGAGCAGTACTTC CASSLAGTGRYEQYF
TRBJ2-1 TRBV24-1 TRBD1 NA TGTGCCACCAGTGCCTCTCCGGACAGGGGAAACAATGAGCAGTTCTTC CATSASPDRGNNEQFF
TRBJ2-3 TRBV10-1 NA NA TGCGCCAGCTCTGAGCCCCTGGATCGAGAACCCGGGTATTTT CASSEPLDREPGYF
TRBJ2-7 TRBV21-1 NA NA TGTGCCAGCAGCACTGATAACACCTACGAGCAGTACTTC CASSTDNTYEQYF
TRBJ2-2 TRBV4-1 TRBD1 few TGCGCCAGCAACCGGGACAGGGGGATTGTCGGGGAGCTGTTTTTT CASNRDRGIVGELFF
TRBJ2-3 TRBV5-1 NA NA TGCGCCAGCAGCTTGGATGGAGGGTCAAATCCAGTCGAAGATACGCAGTATTTT CASSLDGGSNPVEDTQYF
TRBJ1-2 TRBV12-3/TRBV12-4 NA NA TGTGCCAGCAAACCCCGAGACAATCATCCTAACTATGGCTACACCTTC CASKPRDNHPNYGYTF
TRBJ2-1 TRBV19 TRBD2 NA TGTGCCAGTAGTAGAAGAACGGGGGGTTACAATGAGCAGTTCTTC CASSRRTGGYNEQFF
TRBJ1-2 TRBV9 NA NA TGTGCCAGCAGCGGCCTGCTTTCAGGGGTCGGCTATGGCTACACCTTC CASSGLLSGVGYGYTF
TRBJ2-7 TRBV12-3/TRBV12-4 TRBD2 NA TGTGCCAGCAGCCCCTCTAGCGGGAGTTACGAGCAGTACTTC CASSPSSGSYEQYF
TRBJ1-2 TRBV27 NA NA TGTGCCAGCAGTTTTTTGGACGGGTCGGTGAATGGCTACACCTTC CASSFLDGSVNGYTF
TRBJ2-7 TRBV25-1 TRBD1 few TGTGCCAGCAGTGAAGGACAGGGCATAAACGAGCAGTACTTC CASSEGQGINEQYF
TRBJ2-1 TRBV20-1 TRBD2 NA TGCAGTGCTTATTTAGCGGGAGGGGGATGGAATGAGCAGTTCTTC CSAYLAGGGWNEQFF
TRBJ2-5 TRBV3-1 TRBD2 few TGTGCCAGCAGCCAAGGAGCCGGGGGGCAAGAGACCCAGTACTTC CASSQGAGGQETQYF
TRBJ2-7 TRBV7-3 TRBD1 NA TGTGCCAGCAGCTCACCCGGGACAGGTGTATACGAGCAGTACTTC CASSSPGTGVYEQYF
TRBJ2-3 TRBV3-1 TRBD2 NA TGTGCCAGCAGCCAAGATGGTCTAGCGGGGAGAACAGATACGCAGTATTTT CASSQDGLAGRTDTQYF
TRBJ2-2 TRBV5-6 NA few TGTGCCAGCAGCTTGCTTGGCGGGGAGCTGTTTTTT CASSLLGGELFF
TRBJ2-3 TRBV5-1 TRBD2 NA TGCGCCAGCAGCCCGTTGGAGCGGGGGTACGGGGATACGCAGTATTTT CASSPLERGYGDTQYF
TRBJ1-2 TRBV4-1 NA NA TGCGCCAGCAGCCCCAGCCTAGTCGAGGGGGTGAGTGGCTACACCTTC CASSPSLVEGVSGYTF
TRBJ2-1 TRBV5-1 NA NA TGCGCCAGCAGCTCCCTAGTTCCGGGGGATGGAAATGAGCAGTTCTTC CASSSLVPGDGNEQFF
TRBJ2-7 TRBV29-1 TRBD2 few TGCAGCGCAATGGGACTAGCGGGATCACACGAGCAGTACTTC CSAMGLAGSHEQYF
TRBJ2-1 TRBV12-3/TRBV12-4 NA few TGTGCCAGCACTCACTACGGCTCCTACAATGAGCAGTTCTTC CASTHYGSYNEQFF
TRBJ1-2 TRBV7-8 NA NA TGTGCCAGCAGCTTAGGGGTCACCTCCCTCTGGGGCTACACCTTC CASSLGVTSLWGYTF
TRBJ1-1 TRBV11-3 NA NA TGTGCCAGCAGCATAAACACTGAAGCTTTCTTT CASSINTEAFF
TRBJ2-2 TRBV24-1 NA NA TGTGCCACCAGTGAATCTGGAGAGGGAGGCACCGGGGAGCTGTTTTTT CATSESGEGGTGELFF
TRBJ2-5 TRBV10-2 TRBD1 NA TGCGCCAGCAGTGATCCACGGACAGGGGCCGTAGGAGAGACCCAGTACTTC CASSDPRTGAVGETQYF
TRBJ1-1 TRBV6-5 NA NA TGTGCCAGCTCCAAGACTCCAGTGAACACTGAAGCTTTCTTT CASSKTPVNTEAFF
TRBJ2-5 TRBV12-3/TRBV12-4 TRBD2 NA TGTGCCAGCAAGGCTAGCGGGAGGGCCGGGGCCAGCCAAGAGACCCAGTACTTC CASKASGRAGASQETQYF
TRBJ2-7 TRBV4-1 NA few TGCGCCAGCAGCCAAGTAAAGGGGGCCTACGAGCAGTACTTC CASSQVKGAYEQYF
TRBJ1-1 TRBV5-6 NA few TGTGCCAGCAGCCCAGTGGAAAATATCGGAGTCGGGGGGCGCCTCACTGAAGCTTTCTTT CASSPVENIGVGGRLTEAFF
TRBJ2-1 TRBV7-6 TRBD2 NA TGTGCCAGCAGCCCGGGACTAGCGGGAGATGTATACAATGAGCAGTTCTTC CASSPGLAGDVYNEQFF
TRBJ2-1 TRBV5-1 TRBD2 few TGCGCCAGCAGCTTGGCCGAGGGACTAGCGGGGGGGCTCCTCTGGGCTGAGCAGTTCTTC CASSLAEGLAGGLLWAEQFF
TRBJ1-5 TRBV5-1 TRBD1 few TGCGCCAGCAGCGCCGGGACAGGGCATCAGCCCCAGCATTTT CASSAGTGHQPQHF
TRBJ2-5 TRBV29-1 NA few TGCAGCGTTGAAGGACTAGACAACCACGAGACCCAGTACTTC CSVEGLDNHETQYF
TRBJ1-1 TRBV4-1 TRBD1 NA TGCGCCAGCAGCCAGGCAGACAGGGCGAACACTGAAGCTTTCTTT CASSQADRANTEAFF
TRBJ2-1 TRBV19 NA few TGTGCCAGTAGTAATCAGGAGGACGGAGCCTACAATGAGCAGTTCTTC CASSNQEDGAYNEQFF
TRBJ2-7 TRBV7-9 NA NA TGTGCCAGCAGCTTAACGCTGAACTCCTACGAGCAGTACTTC CASSLTLNSYEQYF
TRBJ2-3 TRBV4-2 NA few TGTGCCAGCAGCCAAGAGGACCGACCAGATACGCAGTATTTT CASSQEDRPDTQYF